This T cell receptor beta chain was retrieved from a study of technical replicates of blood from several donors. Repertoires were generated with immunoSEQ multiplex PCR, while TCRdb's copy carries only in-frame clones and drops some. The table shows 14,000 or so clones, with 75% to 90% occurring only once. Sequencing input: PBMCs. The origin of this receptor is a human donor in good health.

CDR3 sequence (DNA): TGTGCCAGCAGTCCGGGACATAGCAATCAGCCCCAGCATTTT. It encodes CASSPGHSNQPQHF. V usage is TRBV2 and J usage is TRBJ1-5; TRBD1 is a possible D gene (6 bases). The germline V and J ends were trimmed by 5 bases and 0 bases, with 8 bases remaining between them. This CDR3 has 14 residues. Germline V gene sequence: CDR1 SNHLY, CDR2 FYNNEI.